This is a list of T cell receptor beta chains from one sample in a study of OX40 agonist ivuxolimab in advanced cancers. Generated by immunoSEQ multiplex PCR, the TCRdb table keeps only in-frame clones and is missing some. The repertoire holds 70,000 to 95,000 clones, with around 90% as singletons. Sequencing used CD4+ or CD8+ T cells sorted from blood, obtained in a trial of the OX40 agonist ivuxolimab. These receptors originate from an adult with an advanced solid tumor such as melanoma, head and neck, liver or kidney cancer. CDR3s include the opening cysteine and the closing phenylalanine or tryptophan. The order of the fields is V gene, J gene, clone size, D gene, CDR3 protein, CDR3 DNA. D genes are given only for firm matches. The size field is filled for only some rows; it gives once, few, many or a size class.

V gene: TRBV11-3
J gene: TRBJ2-7
clone size: .
D gene: .
CDR3 protein: CASSPTGSYEQYF
CDR3 DNA: TGTGCCAGCAGCCCAACAGGGAGCTACGAGCAGTACTTC

V gene: TRBV5-1
J gene: TRBJ2-7
clone size: .
D gene: .
CDR3 protein: CASSFSEGEHEQYF
CDR3 DNA: TGCGCCAGCAGCTTCAGTGAAGGGGAACACGAGCAGTACTTC

V gene: TRBV28
J gene: TRBJ2-7
clone size: .
D gene: .
CDR3 protein: CASTSAGYEQYF
CDR3 DNA: TGTGCCAGCACCAGCGCCGGCTACGAGCAGTACTTC

V gene: TRBV4-1
J gene: TRBJ1-4
clone size: .
D gene: .
CDR3 protein: CASSLRAGGTNEKLFF
CDR3 DNA: TGCGCCAGCAGCCTCCGGGCCGGGGGCACTAATGAAAAACTGTTTTTT

V gene: TRBV14
J gene: TRBJ2-5
clone size: .
D gene: .
CDR3 protein: CASSPTAPLGETQYF
CDR3 DNA: TGTGCCAGCAGCCCGACGGCCCCCTTGGGGGAGACCCAGTACTTC

V gene: TRBV7-2
J gene: TRBJ2-1
clone size: .
D gene: TRBD1
CDR3 protein: CASSSPGTGRGEQFF
CDR3 DNA: TGTGCCAGCAGCTCCCCCGGGACAGGGCGCGGTGAGCAGTTCTTC

V gene: TRBV7-9
J gene: TRBJ1-2
clone size: .
D gene: TRBD1
CDR3 protein: CASSLGQGGGYTF
CDR3 DNA: TGTGCCAGCAGCTTAGGACAGGGAGGCGGCTACACCTTC

V gene: TRBV5-1
J gene: TRBJ1-1
clone size: .
D gene: .
CDR3 protein: CASATPGMNTEAFF
CDR3 DNA: TGCGCCAGCGCGACCCCGGGCATGAACACTGAAGCTTTCTTT

V gene: TRBV30
J gene: TRBJ1-2
clone size: .
D gene: .
CDR3 protein: CAWSVPSFNYGYTF
CDR3 DNA: TGTGCCTGGAGTGTACCCAGTTTTAACTATGGCTACACCTTC

V gene: TRBV2
J gene: TRBJ2-1
clone size: .
D gene: TRBD2
CDR3 protein: CASRFSGSSYNEQFF
CDR3 DNA: TGTGCCAGTCGATTTAGCGGGAGCTCCTACAATGAGCAGTTCTTC

V gene: TRBV19
J gene: TRBJ1-5
clone size: .
D gene: .
CDR3 protein: CASSILDQPQHF
CDR3 DNA: TGTGCCAGTAGTATCTTAGACCAGCCCCAGCATTTT

V gene: TRBV5-5
J gene: TRBJ2-1
clone size: .
D gene: TRBD2
CDR3 protein: CASSLRTSGNYNEQFF
CDR3 DNA: TGTGCCAGCAGCTTGCGGACTAGCGGGAACTACAATGAGCAGTTCTTC

V gene: TRBV6-5
J gene: TRBJ1-5
clone size: .
D gene: .
CDR3 protein: CASSYSRDQPQHF
CDR3 DNA: TGTGCCAGCAGTTACTCGAGGGATCAGCCCCAGCATTTT

V gene: TRBV10-3
J gene: TRBJ2-7
clone size: .
D gene: .
CDR3 protein: CAISEGGLAAQRNEQYF
CDR3 DNA: TGTGCCATCAGTGAGGGGGGATTAGCGGCACAACGGAACGAGCAGTACTTC

V gene: TRBV5-1
J gene: TRBJ2-5
clone size: .
D gene: TRBD2
CDR3 protein: CASKLTSGVETQYF
CDR3 DNA: TGCGCCAGCAAATTAACTAGCGGGGTGGAGACCCAGTACTTC

V gene: TRBV7-7
J gene: TRBJ2-7
clone size: .
D gene: .
CDR3 protein: CASSTRRGGEEQYF
CDR3 DNA: TGTGCTAGCAGCACCCGGAGAGGGGGAGAGGAGCAGTACTTC

V gene: TRBV5-6
J gene: TRBJ2-7
clone size: .
D gene: .
CDR3 protein: CASSPWGTGEQYF
CDR3 DNA: TGTGCCAGCAGCCCCTGGGGTACGGGCGAGCAGTACTTC

V gene: TRBV5-1
J gene: TRBJ1-2
clone size: .
D gene: TRBD1
CDR3 protein: CASSLGQGNGYTF
CDR3 DNA: TGCGCCAGCAGCTTGGGACAGGGTAATGGCTACACCTTC

V gene: TRBV11-3
J gene: TRBJ2-1
clone size: .
D gene: TRBD2
CDR3 protein: CASSLALSGRGEQFF
CDR3 DNA: TGTGCCAGCAGCTTAGCCCTTAGCGGGAGGGGTGAGCAGTTCTTC

V gene: TRBV29-1
J gene: TRBJ2-1
clone size: once
D gene: TRBD2
CDR3 protein: CSVVVGGLAGVNEQFF
CDR3 DNA: TGCAGCGTTGTGGTGGGGGGACTAGCGGGAGTAAATGAGCAGTTCTTC

V gene: TRBV6-1
J gene: TRBJ2-7
clone size: .
D gene: .
CDR3 protein: CASKHGQGNEQYF
CDR3 DNA: TGTGCCAGTAAACATGGCCAGGGCAACGAGCAGTACTTC

V gene: TRBV11-2
J gene: TRBJ2-7
clone size: .
D gene: .
CDR3 protein: CASALPGSYEQYF
CDR3 DNA: TGTGCCAGCGCCCTACCAGGGTCCTACGAGCAGTACTTC

V gene: TRBV11-3
J gene: TRBJ1-1
clone size: .
D gene: .
CDR3 protein: CASSPGTSQRLGEAFF
CDR3 DNA: TGTGCCAGCAGCCCAGGGACATCCCAAAGGTTGGGTGAAGCTTTCTTT

V gene: TRBV15
J gene: TRBJ2-5
clone size: .
D gene: .
CDR3 protein: CATSGGLGMDQETQYF
CDR3 DNA: TGTGCCACCAGCGGGGGACTGGGAATGGACCAAGAGACCCAGTACTTC

V gene: TRBV4-2
J gene: TRBJ2-2
clone size: .
D gene: .
CDR3 protein: CASSQEGGNANTGELFF
CDR3 DNA: TGTGCCAGCAGCCAAGAAGGCGGCAACGCGAACACCGGGGAGCTGTTTTTT

V gene: TRBV10-3
J gene: TRBJ1-5
clone size: .
D gene: .
CDR3 protein: CAISETGSGGNQPQHF
CDR3 DNA: TGTGCCATCAGTGAGACTGGCTCTGGGGGCAATCAGCCCCAGCATTTT

V gene: TRBV28
J gene: TRBJ1-2
clone size: .
D gene: .
CDR3 protein: CASNAGSYGYTF
CDR3 DNA: TGTGCCAGCAACGCAGGGTCCTATGGCTACACCTTC

V gene: TRBV11-1
J gene: TRBJ2-3
clone size: once
D gene: .
CDR3 protein: CASSLDVGRVTDTQYF
CDR3 DNA: TGTGCCAGCAGCTTAGACGTCGGACGGGTCACGGATACGCAGTATTTT

V gene: TRBV10-3
J gene: TRBJ2-7
clone size: once
D gene: TRBD2
CDR3 protein: CAIRAAAGGPHEQYF
CDR3 DNA: TGTGCCATCAGGGCGGCGGCGGGAGGGCCCCACGAGCAGTACTTC

V gene: TRBV9
J gene: TRBJ1-2
clone size: .
D gene: .
CDR3 protein: CASSVGTVPDYGYTF
CDR3 DNA: TGTGCCAGCAGCGTAGGCACAGTCCCTGACTATGGCTACACCTTC

V gene: TRBV19
J gene: TRBJ1-1
clone size: .
D gene: TRBD1
CDR3 protein: CASSITGVVTEAFF
CDR3 DNA: TGTGCCAGTAGTATCACAGGGGTGGTCACTGAAGCTTTCTTT

V gene: TRBV28
J gene: TRBJ1-4
clone size: .
D gene: .
CDR3 protein: CASNTWREKLFF
CDR3 DNA: TGTGCCAGCAACACCTGGCGGGAAAAACTGTTTTTT

V gene: TRBV18
J gene: TRBJ2-5
clone size: .
D gene: .
CDR3 protein: CASSPLEDGEETQYF
CDR3 DNA: TGTGCCAGCTCACCACTCGAGGACGGGGAAGAGACCCAGTACTTC

V gene: TRBV5-6
J gene: TRBJ2-7
clone size: .
D gene: TRBD2
CDR3 protein: CASSLGLAGGRIGYEQYF
CDR3 DNA: TGTGCCAGCAGCTTGGGCCTAGCGGGAGGCCGAATTGGGTACGAGCAGTACTTC

V gene: TRBV30
J gene: TRBJ2-5
clone size: .
D gene: TRBD2
CDR3 protein: CAWRGLAGGTQYF
CDR3 DNA: TGTGCCTGGAGGGGACTAGCGGGAGGGACCCAGTACTTC

V gene: TRBV10-3
J gene: TRBJ2-7
clone size: .
D gene: .
CDR3 protein: CAISDRGTHEQYF
CDR3 DNA: TGTGCCATCAGTGACAGGGGAACCCACGAGCAGTACTTC

V gene: TRBV4-2
J gene: TRBJ2-7
clone size: .
D gene: .
CDR3 protein: CASSHNYEQYF
CDR3 DNA: TGTGCCAGCAGCCATAACTACGAGCAGTACTTC

V gene: TRBV7-8
J gene: TRBJ1-3
clone size: .
D gene: TRBD1
CDR3 protein: CASSYGGQGISGNTIYF
CDR3 DNA: TGTGCCAGCAGCTACGGGGGACAGGGGATATCTGGAAACACCATATATTTT